The 15 T cell receptor beta chains in this list originate from one sample, sequenced in a study of blood T cells in healthy people across ages. A second PCR of about 7 to 12 cycles used a sample-barcoded 5' primer and a J-beta primer mix. MiXCR, run by TCRdb on the 5' RACE reads, gives a single entry per CDR3 protein. The sample shows about 1 million distinct CDR3 sequences, around 45% of them seen only once. Material for sequencing was blood. The receptor set was obtained from a woman aged 55-69 years in good health.

This clonotype was recorded a few times. The CDR3 nucleotides are TGCGCCAGCAGTGAGTCGCCAGGGGTTCAGCCCCAGCATTTT. Encoded protein: CASSESPGVQPQHF. The rearrangement links TRBV10-2 to TRBJ1-5, with a possible D match to TRBD1 (6 bases). V was trimmed by 0 bases and J by 6 bases, leaving 9 bases between them. The CDR3 consists of 14 residues. Germline CDR1 and CDR2: WSHSY and SAAADI.

This clonotype was recorded a few times. V and J are TRBV27 and TRBJ1-4, with no clear D. Germline V gene sequence: CDR1 MNHEY, CDR2 SMNVEV (reference sequence). V lost 4 bases, J lost 0 bases, and 9 bases lay in between. The CDR3 covers 15 residues. The CDR3 sequence is CASSSHRATNEKLFF. The CDR3 nucleotides read TGTGCCAGCAGTTCCCACCGCGCAACTAATGAAAAACTGTTTTTT.

This clonotype was detected a few times. The rearrangement joins TRBV30 to TRBJ1-5, with a weak D call TRBD1 (5 bases). This CDR3 contains 13 residues. Germline assignment: CDR1 GTSNPN and CDR2 SVGIG (reference sequence). The V end lost 7 bases, the J end lost 5 bases, and 15 bases lay between the germline ends. CDR3 sequence reads: CASSGRPDQPQHF. CDR3 sequence (DNA): TGTGCCTCCTCGGGACGGCCGGATCAGCCCCAGCATTTT.

This clonotype was observed a few times. The J gene is TRBJ2-5, the V gene TRBV11-1; D is ambiguous. The CDR3 is 15 amino acids. CDR1 and CDR2 from the germline V gene are SGHAT and FQDESV (reference sequence). V was pared by 2 bases and J by 5 bases, with 15 bases between. The CDR3 DNA sequence: TGTGCCAGCAGCTTAAGGCGCGAGACATCGGAGACCCAGTACTTC. Residues: CASSLRRETSETQYF.

This sequence joins TRBV27 and TRBJ1-2, with D hard to call. Germline V lookup: CDR1 MNHEY, CDR2 SMNVEV (reference sequence). This CDR3 has 15 amino acids. Trimming left V 4 bases short and J 4 bases short, with 16 bases between. The CDR3 protein is CASSSRDPNVYGYTF. As DNA, the CDR3 is TGTGCCAGCAGTTCGAGAGATCCCAATGTCTATGGCTACACCTTC.

V usage is TRBV4-1 and J usage is TRBJ1-4; D is undetermined. V dropped 1 base and J dropped 8 bases, with 5 bases sitting between them. Looked up from germline, CDR1 is MGHRA and CDR2 is YSYEKL. The CDR3 has 12 residues. CDR3 coding DNA: TGCGCCAGCAGCCAAGCATACGAAAAACTGTTTTTT. Protein: CASSQAYEKLFF.

The chain recombines TRBV5-1 with TRBJ2-7, with 7 bases lining up with TRBD1. This CDR3 contains 14 residues. V trimming: 0 bases; J trimming: 3 bases; junction bases outside the gene matches: 3. CDR1 and CDR2 from the germline V gene are SGHRS and YFSETQ. CDR3 protein: CASSLEGAHYEQYF. The CDR3 DNA reads TGCGCCAGCAGCTTGGAGGGGGCCCACTACGAGCAGTACTTC.

This clonotype was seen only a few times. The chain recombines TRBV20-1 with TRBJ2-4; tentative D call: TRBD1 (6 bases). The end of the DNA is better explained by TRBJ2-5, so the J call may be wrong. The CDR3 sequence is 11 residues long. CDR1 DFQATT and CDR2 SNEGSKA come from the germline V gene (reference sequence). CDR3 in DNA: TGCAGTGCTAGTCAGGGGAAGACCCAGTACTTC. Translation: CSASQGKTQYF.

The chain carries TRBV7-8 and TRBJ2-7, with D perhaps matching TRBD1 or TRBD2 (5 bases each). CDR3 length: 15 residues. Deletions cut 0 bases from V and 4 bases from J, with 13 bases between. CDR1 and CDR2 (germline): SGHVS, FQNEAQ. CDR3 in DNA: TGTGCCAGCAGCTTAGCCGGGACGGATTATTACGAGCAGTACTTC. This sequence encodes CASSLAGTDYYEQYF.

The rearrangement uses TRBV5-1 and TRBJ2-1; D gene uncertain. The CDR3 length is 15 residues. The germline CDR1 and CDR2 sequences are SGHRS and YFSETQ. Trimming cost V 0 bases and J 9 bases, with 16 bases left between them. In DNA form, the CDR3 reads TGCGCCAGCAGCTTGGGTGGGCAGAGCCTCGGTGAGCAGTTCTTC. Residues: CASSLGGQSLGEQFF.

The chain couples TRBV12-3 or TRBV12-4 to TRBJ2-1, with TRBD2 matching 11 bases. The V gene end was trimmed by 5 bases and the J gene end by 7 bases; junction bases not matched to a gene: 10. CDR3 length equals 16 residues. CDR3 coding DNA: TGTGCCAGCAGTATCCCTCTAGCGGGAGGTACGAATGAGCAGTTCTTC. It specifies CASSIPLAGGTNEQFF.

V is TRBV12-3 or TRBV12-4 and J is TRBJ1-5; 7 bases agree with TRBD1. The V segment lost 6 bases and the J segment 1 base; nucleotides outside the gene matches: 6. This CDR3 has 15 residues. The CDR3 DNA sequence: TGTGCCAGCAGACACGCAGGGGGGAGCAATCAGCCCCAGCATTTT. Translated: CASRHAGGSNQPQHF.

This clonotype was found a few times. The chain joins TRBV25-1 to TRBJ2-7; D is perhaps TRBD1 or TRBD2 (5 bases each). V was clipped by 6 bases and J by 5 bases, with 14 bases between them. Germline-derived CDR1 and CDR2 are MGHDK and SYGVNS. The CDR3 has 13 amino acids. The DNA of the CDR3 is TGTGCCAGCAGCGGGACCGAAGGGGACGAGCAGTACTTC. The encoded protein is CASSGTEGDEQYF.

In the case of this clonotype: Relative to the germline gene, one junction end is altered; a read error may explain this. The gene calls are TRBV27 and TRBJ2-4; D is unclear. With the DNA end fitting TRBJ2-7 better, the J assignment may be wrong. This CDR3 has 13 amino acids. Germline V gene sequence: CDR1 MNHEY, CDR2 SMNVEV (reference sequence). The CDR3 spells CVSSFGPSYEQYF. The DNA of the CDR3 is TGTGTCAGCAGTTTTGGGCCGAGCTACGAGCAGTACTTC.

The chain carries TRBV30 and TRBJ1-5, with a possible D match to TRBD1 (5 bases). The CDR3 is 15 residues long. Trimming stripped 0 bases from V and 4 bases from J, with 13 bases between. From germline, CDR1 is GTSNPN and CDR2 SVGIG (reference sequence). This CDR3 is CAWSVTGAPNQPQHF. CDR3 nucleotide sequence: TGTGCCTGGAGTGTAACCGGGGCTCCTAATCAGCCCCAGCATTTT.